This TCR beta chain appears in the sequencing data of a study of HIV-infected patients and healthy controls. Regarding the study as a whole: Compared with controls, mean Gini indices were significantly raised in HIV-infected repertoires, possibly indicating oligoclonality.

All unsorted peripheral T cells were captured because whole blood was used without fractionation. This clonotype was recorded at least ten times. Its antigen is as yet unknown. Germline values: CDR1 MGHRA, CDR2 YSYEKL. V lost 4 bases and J lost 5, with 9 bases in between. The CDR3 is made up of 13 amino acids. cDNA was made from approximately 500 ng RNA using alpha and beta constant primers. Each of the alpha and beta chains got its own library through chain-specific third strand synthesis with indices. MiXCR, run by TCRdb on the 5' RACE reads, gives a single entry per CDR3 protein. This sample has more than 15,000 distinct CDR3 sequences, with 10% to 15% found just once.

The chain uses TRBV4-1 and TRBJ1-5; tentative D call: TRBD1 (6 bases). Source material: blood. This sequence originates from an adult in good health. Here the CDR3 reads CASSPNRDQPQHF. The CDR3 bases are TGCGCCAGCAGCCCTAACAGGGATCAGCCCCAGCATTTT.